These 32 T cell receptor beta chains originate from one sample sequenced in a study of CD8 T cells in ankylosing spondylitis (dated by TCRdb to 2015 to 2018). Receptors were amplified or captured by 5' RACE. The instrument was an Illumina HiSeq 2500. TCRdb reprocessed the public reads (quality trimming at Q25 with fastp, clone calling with MiXCR) and kept in-frame beta chains. CDR3 protein sequences are deduplicated, and each keeps its most common genes and DNA. The sample table holds hundreds of thousands of distinct CDR3 sequences, of which 15% to 20% were seen once. The ten largest make up under 8.5% of the sample. Sequenced input: blood, either unsorted or a sorted T cell fraction (not recorded which). These receptors were obtained from a male donor with ankylosing spondylitis or in good health (not recorded which).

This clonotype was counted between two and nine times. The chain employs TRBV10-3 and TRBJ2-5; 15 bases fit TRBD2. V lost 7 bases and J lost 2; bases outside the gene matches: 14. In germline, CDR1 is ENHRY, CDR2 SYGVKD. The length of the CDR3 is 19 residues. CDR3 loop: CAIIIWTSGREKDQETQYF. The DNA for the CDR3 is TGTGCCATCATAATTTGGACTAGCGGGAGGGAGAAGGATCAAGAGACCCAGTACTTC.

The J gene is TRBJ1-1, the V gene TRBV12-3 or TRBV12-4; D not resolved. This CDR3 region has 11 residues. Trimming cost V 7 bases and J 1 base, with 4 bases left between them. In DNA, the CDR3 is TGTGCCAGCAAGAGGAACACTGAAGCTTTCTTT. It translates to CASKRNTEAFF.

This clonotype turned up a few times. The chain employs TRBV7-8 and TRBJ1-2; TRBD1 agrees at 7 bases. CDR1 and CDR2 (germline): SGHVS, FQNEAQ. V gave up 1 base and J gave up 2 bases; unmatched junction bases: 4. The CDR3 totals 15 residues. The CDR3 region is CASSLVAGGNYGYTF. The CDR3 DNA reads TGTGCCAGCAGCTTAGTGGCAGGGGGAAACTATGGCTACACCTTC.

CDR3 DNA: TGCAGTGCTAGGTCGCTAGCTAGGAATGAGCAGTTCTTC. Protein sequence: CSARSLARNEQFF. The rearrangement uses TRBV20-1 and TRBJ2-1; D is perhaps TRBD2 (5 bases). With 3 bases removed from V and 7 bases from J, the gap between germline ends came to 13 bases. CDR1 and CDR2 from the germline V gene are DFQATT and SNEGSKA (reference sequence). The CDR3 runs to 13 residues.

The chain combines TRBV27 with TRBJ2-1; tentative D call: TRBD2 (5 bases). V was cut by 3 bases and J by 4 bases, with 13 bases left in between. CDR3 length: 15 amino acids. The germline V gene encodes CDR1 MNHEY and CDR2 SMNVEV (reference sequence). CDR3 amino acids: CASSFSGYNYNEQFF. As DNA, the CDR3 is TGTGCCAGCAGTTTTTCGGGATACAATTACAATGAGCAGTTCTTC.

This clonotype was seen only a few times. V and J are TRBV28 and TRBJ2-7, with TRBD1 as a possible D gene (5 bases). Trimming took 5 bases from V and 0 from J, leaving 11 bases between them. Germline V gives CDR1 MDHEN, CDR2 SYDVKM. The CDR3 has 14 residues. CDR3 DNA sequence: TGTGCCAGCAGTGCCCGACAGAGCTCCTACGAGCAGTACGTC. Its translation: CASSARQSSYEQYV.

This chain joins TRBV14 and TRBJ2-1; 14 positions agree with TRBD2. The CDR3 runs 17 residues. Germline V CDR1 and CDR2: SGHDN, FVKESK. V was pared by 4 bases and J by 7 bases, with 9 bases of the junction left unmatched. CDR3 in amino acids: CASSLPRGTSGRNEQFF. In DNA, the CDR3 is TGTGCCAGCAGCCTCCCCCGCGGGACTAGCGGGAGAAATGAGCAGTTCTTC.

J is TRBJ2-1 and V is TRBV5-4, with 13 bases lining up with TRBD2. The CDR3 totals 19 residues. J was trimmed by 4 bases and V by 1 base; bases with no gene match: 11. Germline V CDR1 and CDR2: SGHNT, YYREEE (reference sequence). DNA for the CDR3: TGTGCCAGCAGCTTGTCTAGGACTAGCGGGAGTTGGGGGTACAATGAGCAGTTCTTC. Translated, it gives CASSLSRTSGSWGYNEQFF.

Comments on this clonotype: The junction shows a germline mismatch at one end, possibly a read error. This chain uses TRBV6-1 with TRBJ1-2; 7 bases map to TRBD1. CDR1 is MNHNS and CDR2 is SASEGT in the germline V gene. The CDR3 is made up of 13 amino acids. The CDR3 DNA reads TGTGTCAGCAGTATTACAGGGGACTATGGCTACACCTTC. Amino acid sequence: CVSSITGDYGYTF.

The table lists this clonotype with a count of one. This sequence joins TRBV20-1 and TRBJ2-7, with TRBD2 identical over 7 bases. The CDR3 has 15 residues. Germline CDR1 and CDR2: DFQATT and SNEGSKA (reference sequence). The CDR3 DNA sequence: TGCAGTGCTAGAGATCGACGAGGGAGGGCCTACGAGCAGTGCGTC. Translating gives CSARDRRGRAYEQCV.

This clonotype was observed once. A junction end diverges from the germline sequence, so it may reflect a read error. The V call is TRBV20-1, the J call TRBJ1-1, with 7 nucleotides matching TRBD1. Germline V gives CDR1 DFQATT, CDR2 SNEGSKA (reference sequence). The CDR3 totals 15 residues. CDR3 in DNA: TGCAGTGCTCCTAACATCATACAGGGGAACCCTGAAGCTTTCTTT. Translation gives CSAPNIIQGNPEAFF.

The chain recombines TRBV5-1 with TRBJ2-2; 15 bases fit TRBD2. Trimming took 3 bases from V and 0 from J; bases not matched to a gene: 3. CDR1 SGHRS and CDR2 YFSETQ come from the germline V gene. CDR3 length equals 18 residues. The CDR3 region has the DNA TGCGCCAGCAGCTCCCGGACTAGCGGGGGGGCGAACACCGGGGAGCTGTTTTTT. This codes for CASSSRTSGGANTGELFF.

This clonotype appeared a single time. CDR3 in amino acids: CAIKGTTANNNEQFF. The CDR3 DNA reads TGTGCCATCAAGGGTACGACAGCCAACAACAATGAGCAGTTCTTC. V is TRBV10-3 and J is TRBJ2-1, with D perhaps TRBD1 (5 bases). The germline V and J ends were trimmed by 7 bases and 5 bases, with 18 bases remaining between them. Germline V gene lookup returns CDR1 ENHRY and CDR2 SYGVKD. CDR3 length: 15 amino acids.

This clonotype has more than one count but fewer than ten. This chain joins TRBV6-5 and TRBJ1-2; D possibly corresponds to TRBD1 (5 bases). The length of the CDR3 is 16 residues. The V end was cut by 4 bases, the J end by 0 bases, with 15 bases between. Germline V gives CDR1 MNHEY, CDR2 SVGAGI. DNA of the CDR3: TGTGCCAGCAGTTTCACGGGGCCAGACCCTAACTATGGCTACACCTTC. It codes for CASSFTGPDPNYGYTF.

The rearrangement joins TRBV5-1 to TRBJ2-6, with D unclear. The CDR3 runs to 19 residues. V lost 3 bases to trimming and J lost 3 bases, with 22 bases between them. Germline V lookup: CDR1 SGHRS, CDR2 YFSETQ. The CDR3: CASSSPPGQPQYGANVLTF. The DNA for the CDR3 is TGCGCCAGCAGCTCGCCTCCGGGCCAGCCCCAATATGGGGCCAACGTCCTGACTTTC. Drawing the rest from reference TRBV5-1 and TRBJ2-6, the complete variable domain is KAGVTQTPRYLIKTRGQQVTLSCSPISGHRSVSWYQQTPGQGLQFLFEYFSETQRNKGNFPGRFSGRQFSNSRSEMNVSTLELGDSALYLCASSSPPGQPQYGANVLTFGAGSRLTVL.

There are a few counts of this clonotype. The chain combines TRBV29-1 with TRBJ1-3; D remains ambiguous. The CDR3 sequence is 14 residues long. The germline CDR1 and CDR2 sequences are SQVTM and ANQGSEA. Between the trimmed V and J ends, which lost 3 bases and 2 bases, there was a span of 11 bases. CDR3 sequence reads: CSVDRWIAGNTIYF. The CDR3 region has the DNA TGCAGCGTTGACCGTTGGATTGCTGGAAACACCATATATTTT.

The chain has TRBV3-1 and TRBJ2-1; TRBD2 agrees at 10 bases. CDR1 is LGHDT, CDR2 YNNKEL, per germline (reference sequence). The CDR3 has 14 amino acids. The junction had 2 bases not matched to a gene; V was cut back by 5 bases and J by 4 bases. The CDR3, as DNA: TGTGCCAGCAGCACACTAGCGGGGTACAATGAGCAGTTCTTC. Protein: CASSTLAGYNEQFF.

This chain uses TRBV24-1 with TRBJ2-3; 10 bases line up with TRBD2. The CDR3 has 13 amino acids. The ends lost 10 bases at V and 6 bases at J; junction bases unmatched: 6. The germline CDR1 and CDR2 sequences are KGHDR and SFDVKD. Written as DNA, the CDR3 is TGTGCCACAAGGACTAGCGGTACGGATACGCAGTATTTT. Amino acid sequence: CATRTSGTDTQYF.

The rearrangement links TRBV5-1 to TRBJ2-3; 10 nucleotides agree with TRBD1. The CDR3 is 15 residues long. Germline V CDR1 and CDR2: SGHRS, YFSETQ. V lost 0 bases to trimming and J lost 4 bases; unmatched junction nucleotides: 2. Here the CDR3 DNA reads TGCGCCAGCAGCTTGGCAGGACAGGGGGCAGATACGCAGTATTTT. Translated: CASSLAGQGADTQYF. Filled out from reference TRBV5-1 and TRBJ2-3, the complete variable domain reads KAGVTQTPRYLIKTRGQQVTLSCSPISGHRSVSWYQQTPGQGLQFLFEYFSETQRNKGNFPGRFSGRQFSNSRSEMNVSTLELGDSALYLCASSLAGQGADTQYFGPGTRLTVL.

The chain uses TRBV5-1 and TRBJ1-1, with D maybe TRBD1 (6 bases). With 0 bases removed from V and 1 base from J, the gap between germline ends came to 10 bases. This CDR3 spans 15 amino acids. Germline CDR1 SGHRS, CDR2 YFSETQ. CDR3 region: CASSLDGQPNTEAFF. In DNA, the CDR3 is TGCGCCAGCAGCTTGGATGGACAGCCGAACACTGAAGCTTTCTTT.

This clonotype appeared many times. A junction boundary mismatches the germline segment, possibly from a read error. The chain has TRBV5-1 and TRBJ2-3, with TRBD1 matching 10 bases. Germline V gives CDR1 SGHRS, CDR2 YFSETQ. The CDR3 contains 14 residues. The CDR3 is CASSSGQGADTQYF. In DNA, the CDR3 is TGTGCCAGCAGTTCCGGACAGGGGGCAGATACGCAGTATTTT.

This clonotype was seen many times. This sequence joins TRBV5-1 and TRBJ1-1, with TRBD1 matching over 12 bases. The CDR3 loop spans 18 amino acids. Trimming removed 0 bases from V and 1 base from J; junction bases left unmatched: 7. The germline V gene has CDR1 SGHRS and CDR2 YFSETQ. In DNA, the CDR3 is TGCGCCAGCAGCTTGGGGGACAGGGGGCTTTTGAGGAACACTGAAGCTTTCTTT. Translating it yields CASSLGDRGLLRNTEAFF.

The chain is built from TRBV12-3 or TRBV12-4 and TRBJ1-6; D might be TRBD1 (5 bases). V lost 2 bases and J 10 bases, leaving 18 bases between the germline ends. There are 16 residues in the CDR3. The chain's CDR3 is CASSLSLLRVGSPLHF. DNA for the CDR3: TGTGCCAGCAGTTTATCTTTACTCAGGGTAGGGTCACCCCTCCACTTT.

This sequence joins TRBV7-8 and TRBJ2-7; D not resolved. This CDR3 contains 13 residues. V was clipped by 1 base and J by 2 bases, with 6 bases between them. Germline V CDR1 and CDR2: SGHVS, FQNEAQ. The CDR3 spells CASSLGIAYEQYV. The CDR3 DNA sequence: TGTGCCAGCAGCTTAGGGATTGCCTACGAGCAGTACGTC.

This clonotype was counted a few times. With a much larger clone just one base away, this may be a read error. V is TRBV29-1 and J is TRBJ2-4; a possible D gene is TRBD1 (5 bases). Germline lookup yields CDR1 SQVTM and CDR2 ANQGSEA. The CDR3 runs 11 residues. DNA of the CDR3: TGCAGCTCCAGGGATCAGAACACTCAGTACTTC. Translation: CSSRDQNTQYF.

The chain uses TRBV20-1 and TRBJ1-1; D is possibly TRBD1 (5 bases). CDR1 is DFQATT, CDR2 SNEGSKA, per germline (reference sequence). The CDR3 is 13 residues long. V shed 5 bases and J shed 1 base, with 11 bases lying between them. CDR3 region: CSALDTANTEAFF. CDR3 nucleotide sequence: TGCAGTGCTCTGGACACAGCGAACACTGAAGCTTTCTTT.

The V call is TRBV27, the J call TRBJ1-4; D may be TRBD1 (6 bases). Trimming pared 5 bases from V and 3 bases from J, leaving 13 bases between. The CDR3 has 15 residues. Per the germline V gene, CDR1 is MNHEY and CDR2 is SMNVEV (reference sequence). CDR3 region: CASSVATGANEKLFF. The CDR3, as DNA: TGTGCCAGCAGTGTGGCGACAGGAGCTAATGAAAAACTGTTTTTT.

This clonotype was seen many times. The rearrangement joins TRBV29-1 to TRBJ2-1; D uncertain. Trimming took off 0 bases at V and 14 bases at J, with 20 bases between the two ends. Germline V gives CDR1 SQVTM, CDR2 ANQGSEA. CDR3 size: 14 residues. The CDR3 sequence: CSVEDNALGWVKFF. In nucleotides, the CDR3 is TGCAGCGTTGAAGATAACGCCCTCGGCTGGGTGAAGTTCTTC.

This clonotype occurred a few times. The gene calls are TRBV24-1 and TRBJ2-3; D might be TRBD1 (5 bases). The length of the CDR3 is 14 residues. Germline CDR1 KGHDR, CDR2 SFDVKD. Trimming took off 2 bases at V and 2 bases at J, with 7 bases between the two ends. CDR3 nucleotide sequence: TGTGCCACCAGTGATTATGGGGCCACAGATACGCAGTATTTT. Translated: CATSDYGATDTQYF.

The chain links TRBV2 to TRBJ1-2; D remains unclear. CDR1 SNHLY and CDR2 FYNNEI come from the germline V gene. Trimming took off 3 bases at V and 4 bases at J, with 9 bases between the two ends. This CDR3 spans 13 amino acids. The CDR3 DNA reads TGTGCCAGCAGTGAGTTTCTGCTCTATGGCTACACCTTC. Translated, it gives CASSEFLLYGYTF.

The rearrangement joins TRBV20-1 to TRBJ1-3; 9 nucleotides line up with TRBD1. CDR1 is DFQATT and CDR2 is SNEGSKA in the germline V gene (reference sequence). The CDR3 is made up of 14 amino acids. V shed 6 bases and J 4 bases; nucleotides not matched to a gene: 7. The chain's CDR3 is CSARTGGRGNTIYF. In nucleotides, the CDR3 is TGCAGTGCAAGAACAGGGGGCCGAGGAAACACCATATATTTT.

The V gene is TRBV10-3, the J gene TRBJ1-2, with 7 nucleotides matching TRBD1. Germline assignment: CDR1 ENHRY and CDR2 SYGVKD. CDR3 size: 14 residues. Germline trimming cut 7 bases from V and 2 bases from J; bases unmatched to any gene: 7. The CDR3: CAITPDRTNYGYTF. Here the CDR3 DNA reads TGTGCCATCACCCCGGACAGGACCAACTATGGCTACACCTTC.